This T cell receptor beta chain is from a study of breast tumors, draining lymph nodes, adjacent tissues (TCRdb year 2016). Background on the whole study: TCR beta repertoires were compared across tumor, adjacent nontumor tissue and axillary lymph nodes obtained from breast cancer patients. In human breast cancer, the study set out to assess how tumor, surrounding tissue and draining lymph node repertoires relate to one another and whether T cells might be exchanged between them.

The research as a whole found: The data were considered consistent with most tumor T cells being derived from the lymph node and subsequently expanding within tumor tissue. Tumor T-cell repertoires showed less diversity than lymph node repertoires and more diversity than nontumor tissue repertoires, and tumor T-cell repertoires showed preferential V and J gene usage. The conclusion that tumor T cells originate in lymph nodes was framed as consistent with a hypothesis rather than directly demonstrated. Tumor and nontumor tissue repertoires were found to be significantly more similar in luminal-like than in basal-like breast cancer.

Sequencing was performed on an Illumina HiSeq 2000. TCR beta chain libraries were generated by multiplex PCR amplification. High-throughput sequencing was used to analyze the amplified TCR beta chain products. TCRdb reran the public reads through fastp at Q25 and MiXCR, keeping productive beta chains. Here each entry gathers all rows of one CDR3 protein and keeps the most common genes and DNA. Counted in this sample were approximately 230,000 distinct CDR3 sequences; 30% to 35% of them appeared once. The top ten clones comprise approximately 3.3% of the sample. This clonotype was counted ten times or more. There is no known antigen for this receptor. Per-nucleotide qualities are absent, and no much larger clonotype sits a single base away. The axillary draining lymph nodes of breast cancer patients were the source of the lymph node samples. Including cysteine and phenylalanine, the CDR3 has 14 amino acids. Only the CDR3 portion is preserved as DNA: 42 bases, with reading frame beginning at the first base. The trim is 1 base for V and 4 bases for J, with a gap of 11 bases between the germline ends. CDR1 and CDR2 (DFQATT, SNEGSKA) derive from the germline V gene (reference sequence).

The sequenced material came from axillary lymph node tissue. Recombination linked TRBV20-1 to TRBJ2-1, with the D segment identity uncertain. The sequence was obtained from a female donor with breast cancer. Some clones in this sample may be carry-over from other donors' samples. The CDR3 protein is CSARGALGYNEQFF. In nucleotides, the sequence is TGCAGTGCTAGAGGGGCTTTAGGTTACAATGAGCAGTTCTTC.